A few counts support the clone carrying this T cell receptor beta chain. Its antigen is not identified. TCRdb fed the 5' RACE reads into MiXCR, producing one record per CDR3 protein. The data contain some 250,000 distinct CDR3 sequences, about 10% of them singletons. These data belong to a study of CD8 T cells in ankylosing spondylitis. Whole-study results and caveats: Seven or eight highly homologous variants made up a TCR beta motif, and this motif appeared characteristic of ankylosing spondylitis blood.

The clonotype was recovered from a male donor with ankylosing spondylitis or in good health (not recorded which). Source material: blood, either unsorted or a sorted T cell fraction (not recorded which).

CDR3 sequence reads: CASSQGSGGPYNEQFF. The CDR3 bases are TGTGCCAGCAGCCAAGGTAGCGGGGGGCCCTACAATGAGCAGTTCTTC. This chain uses TRBV3-1 with TRBJ2-1, with 10 bases aligning to TRBD2. This CDR3 has 16 amino acids. The germline CDR1 and CDR2 sequences are LGHDT and YNNKEL (reference sequence). The trim removed 1 base at V and 2 bases at J, leaving 2 bases unmatched.